Listed below are T cell receptor beta chains from one sample, sequenced in a study of cytomegalovirus exposure and HLA in healthy donors. The method was immunoSEQ multiplex PCR; TCRdb's version includes in-frame clones alone and lacks a portion of them. This sample carries some 120,000 clones, over 60% of them seen once, and the ten largest clones take 0.95% to 1.5%. The material sequenced was PBMCs. Source of these receptors: a female donor in good health and CMV-seronegative. Both conserved end residues are part of each CDR3. The D gene is left open where the match is weak. Some rows have no size entry. The others give once, few or many, or a class for an expanded clone.

TRBV4-1,TRBD2,17,once,TRBJ2-1,TGCGCCAGCAGCCAAGGGAGACTAGCGGGGGCCCGGGGTGAGCAGTTCTTC,CASSQGRLAGARGEQFF
TRBV30,NA,12,NA,TRBJ1-2,TGTGCCTGGAGTACCAGGGCTTATGGCTACACCTTC,CAWSTRAYGYTF
TRBV29-1,TRBD2,13,NA,TRBJ2-1,TGCAGCGTTGCCCTAGCGGGGAAGAATGAGCAGTTCTTC,CSVALAGKNEQFF
TRBV19,NA,13,NA,TRBJ1-6,TGTGCCAGTACAACAGGGCTAAATTCACCCCTCCACTTT,CASTTGLNSPLHF
TRBV5-1,TRBD2,15,NA,TRBJ2-1,TGCGCCAGCAGCGAAAGCGGGGGGGCGGGGAATGAGCAGTTCTTC,CASSESGGAGNEQFF
TRBV19,NA,12,NA,TRBJ1-3,TGTGCCAGTAGTGCCAGTGGAAACACCATATATTTT,CASSASGNTIYF
TRBV28,TRBD1,15,NA,TRBJ1-2,TGTGCCAGCAGGCCGACAGGGGGTTTTAACTATGGCTACACCTTC,CASRPTGGFNYGYTF
TRBV6-5,NA,16,NA,TRBJ2-5,TGTGCCAGCAGTTACTCAGGGGGGGGGTCCCAAGAGACCCAGTACTTC,CASSYSGGGSQETQYF
TRBV27,NA,13,NA,TRBJ1-2,TGTGCCAGCAGTACCTCAGGGTTATATGGCTACACCTTC,CASSTSGLYGYTF
TRBV18,TRBD1,14,NA,TRBJ2-3,TGTGCCAGCTCAGTCCCAGGGGGTCTTGATACGCAGTATTTT,CASSVPGGLDTQYF
TRBV28,TRBD1,17,NA,TRBJ1-5,TGTGCCAGCAGGCGGGACAGAGTTATCAATAGCAATCAGCCCCAGCATTTT,CASRRDRVINSNQPQHF
TRBV30,NA,13,NA,TRBJ2-5,TGTGCCTGGAGTCCTCAGACCGGACAGACACAGTACTTC,CAWSPQTGQTQYF
TRBV2,NA,13,NA,TRBJ1-1,TGTGCCAGCAGTGAGGCGGTTAACACTGAAGCTTTCTTT,CASSEAVNTEAFF
TRBV2,NA,14,NA,TRBJ1-2,TGTGCCGGAGGCACGGACCGTCGCATGGGCGGCTACACCTTC,CAGGTDRRMGGYTF
TRBV29-1,NA,12,NA,TRBJ1-1,TGCAGCGTTGAAGTCGGGGGATATGAAGCTTTCTTT,CSVEVGGYEAFF
TRBV5-1,TRBD2,15,NA,TRBJ2-1,TGCGCCAGCTCCCCACTAGCGGGAGGTGGTAATGAGCAGTTCTTC,CASSPLAGGGNEQFF
TRBV6-5,NA,15,NA,TRBJ2-2,TGTGCCAGCAGTTCCCAAAGCGGGCCAACCGGGGAGCTGTTTTTT,CASSSQSGPTGELFF
TRBV11-2,TRBD1,14,NA,TRBJ1-4,TGTGCCAGCAGCTCCGGGACAGGGGGCGAAAAACTGTTTTTT,CASSSGTGGEKLFF
TRBV15,NA,14,few,TRBJ1-2,TGTGCCACCAGCAGAGGAGGGAGTAACTATGGCTACACCTTC,CATSRGGSNYGYTF
TRBV10-3,NA,15,few,TRBJ1-6,TGTGCCATCAGTGAGTCAAGCGGGGGGAATTCACCCCTCCACTTT,CAISESSGGNSPLHF
TRBV6-5,NA,13,once,TRBJ2-5,TGTGCCAGCAGACGACAGAGTCAAGAGACCCAGTACTTC,CASRRQSQETQYF
TRBV19,NA,11,NA,TRBJ2-2,TGTGCCAGTAGTTCTACCGGGGAGCTGTTTTTT,CASSSTGELFF